This T cell receptor beta chain was sequenced for a study of read filtering for tumor transcriptome and immune sequencing. This clonotype was counted at least ten times. The CDR3 totals 15 residues. V shed 1 base and J 6 bases; nucleotides not matched to a gene: 6. Germline V gene lookup returns CDR1 MNHNS and CDR2 SASEGT. The library was built from 400 ng RNA with molecular barcoded adaptors for alpha/delta and beta/gamma chains. In TCRdb, the reads were re-called with MiXCR into one record per CDR3 protein. Of tens of thousands of distinct CDR3 sequences detected, roughly 19% appear once; the ten largest clones hold about 11%.

The chain combines TRBV6-1 with TRBJ2-4, with TRBD2 matching 7 bases. The sample consisted of a population of CD138-negative cells sorted from bone marrow. This TCR was recovered from a donor at least 40 years old with multiple myeloma. Here the CDR3 DNA reads TGTGCCAGCAGTGAAGTAAGGGAGGGACGAAACATTCAGTACTTC. Amino acid sequence: CASSEVREGRNIQYF.